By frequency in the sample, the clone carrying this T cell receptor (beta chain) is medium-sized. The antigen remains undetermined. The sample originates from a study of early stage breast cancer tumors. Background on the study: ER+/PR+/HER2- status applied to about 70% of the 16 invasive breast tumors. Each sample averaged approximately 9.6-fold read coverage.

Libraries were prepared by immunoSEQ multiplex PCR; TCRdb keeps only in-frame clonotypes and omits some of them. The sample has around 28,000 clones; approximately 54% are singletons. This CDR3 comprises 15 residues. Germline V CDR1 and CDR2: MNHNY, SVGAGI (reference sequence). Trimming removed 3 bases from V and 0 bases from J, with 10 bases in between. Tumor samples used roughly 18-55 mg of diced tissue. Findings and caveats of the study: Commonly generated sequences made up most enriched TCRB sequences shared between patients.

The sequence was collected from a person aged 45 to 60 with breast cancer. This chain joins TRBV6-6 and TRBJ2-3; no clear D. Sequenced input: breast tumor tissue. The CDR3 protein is CASSYLGSSTDTQYF. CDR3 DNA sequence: TGTGCCAGCAGTTATTTGGGGTCAAGCACAGATACGCAGTATTTT.